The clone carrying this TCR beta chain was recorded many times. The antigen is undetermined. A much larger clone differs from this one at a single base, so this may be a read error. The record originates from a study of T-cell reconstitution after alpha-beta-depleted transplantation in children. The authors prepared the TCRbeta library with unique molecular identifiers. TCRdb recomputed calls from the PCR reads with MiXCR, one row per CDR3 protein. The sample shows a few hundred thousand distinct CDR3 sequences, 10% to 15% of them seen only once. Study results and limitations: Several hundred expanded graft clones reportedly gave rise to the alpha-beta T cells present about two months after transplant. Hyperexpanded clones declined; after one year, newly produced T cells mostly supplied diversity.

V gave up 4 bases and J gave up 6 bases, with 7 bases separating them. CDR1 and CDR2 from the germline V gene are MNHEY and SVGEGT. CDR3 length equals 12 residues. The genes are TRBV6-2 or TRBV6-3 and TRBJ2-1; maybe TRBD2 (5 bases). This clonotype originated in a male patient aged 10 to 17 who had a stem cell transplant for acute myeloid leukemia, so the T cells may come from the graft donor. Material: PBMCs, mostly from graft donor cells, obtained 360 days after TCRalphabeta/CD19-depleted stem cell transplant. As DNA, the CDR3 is TGTGCCAGCAGTTTCGGGGTCAATGAGCAGTTCTTC. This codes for CASSFGVNEQFF.